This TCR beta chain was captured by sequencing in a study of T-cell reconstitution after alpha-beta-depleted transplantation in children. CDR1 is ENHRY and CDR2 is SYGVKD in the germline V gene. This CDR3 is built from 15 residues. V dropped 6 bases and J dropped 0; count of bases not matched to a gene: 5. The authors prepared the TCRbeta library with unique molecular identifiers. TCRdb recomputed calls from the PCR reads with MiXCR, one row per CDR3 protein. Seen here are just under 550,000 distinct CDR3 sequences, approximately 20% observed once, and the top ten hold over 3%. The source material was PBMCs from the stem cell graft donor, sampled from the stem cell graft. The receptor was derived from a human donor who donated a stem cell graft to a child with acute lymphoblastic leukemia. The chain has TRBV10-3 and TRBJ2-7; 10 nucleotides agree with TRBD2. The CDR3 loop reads CAIRNPSGSSYEQYF. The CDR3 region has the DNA TGTGCCATCAGAAATCCTAGCGGGAGCTCCTACGAGCAGTACTTC.